This TCR beta chain was documented in a study of T cells in Graves' hyperthyroidism and ophthalmopathy (dated by TCRdb to between 2018 and 2020). Regarding the research as a whole: A discovery cohort of around 100 patients, about 43 with Graves' ophthalmopathy and fewer than 65 with stable Graves' hyperthyroidism, was used to find distinguishing TCR V-J signatures. Prospective prediction of ophthalmopathy was tested in an independent validation cohort consisting of 18 to 20 hyperthyroidism patients and around 17 patients who later progressed to ophthalmopathy. The 100 or so discovery patients were randomly split 7:3 into training and test sets. In addition, the study compared T-cell repertoires in thyroid tissue and in blood from a handful of Graves' hyperthyroidism patients. After blood sampling, hyperthyroidism patients were treated with methimazole at a starting dose of 30 mg daily, and ophthalmopathy patients were treated with high-dose intravenous methylprednisolone. TCR Vbeta CDR3 sequencing of around 130 peripheral blood samples (over 40 ophthalmopathy, 75 to 85 hyperthyroidism and some 17 progressor patients) is reported in the paper. General study outcomes and caveats: Most expanded thyroid clonotypes (frequency above 0.001) were also detected in blood, suggesting blood repertoires may reflect thyroid immune responses. In validation, the model predicted progression to ophthalmopathy with over 65% sensitivity and around 72% specificity, a median of 6.5 months before onset. Ophthalmopathy was separated from stable hyperthyroidism by a 13 V-J signature model, with approximately 90% sensitivity and 81% to 82% specificity obtained in cross-validation and 80%/75% obtained in testing. Sample size was not statistically predetermined, and investigators were not blinded to group allocation.

The germline V gene gives CDR1 as SGHRS and CDR2 as YFSETQ. Its CDR3 holds 15 amino acids, cysteine through phenylalanine. Only CDR3 DNA is held: 45 bases, read in frame from base 1. V is cut by 0 bases and J by 2 bases, and the space between the germline ends is 8 bases. A patient counted as having stable Graves' hyperthyroidism if no progression to ophthalmopathy occurred over 18 months of follow-up. Hyperthyroidism patients were newly diagnosed, with disease duration under 2 months, and aged 18 to 65 years. Exclusion was applied to patients with uncontrolled infections, other autoimmune diseases, pregnancy or lactation. Diagnoses were established on the basis of clinical symptoms, serum thyroxine and TRAb, thyroid ultrasound, and orbital computed tomography. Total RNA was extracted using Trizol reagent, and RNA quality was assessed on an Agilent 2100 Bioanalyzer. At least ten counts were recorded for this clonotype. What antigen it recognizes has not been identified. No clone much larger than this one lies a single base away; base qualities are absent.

The TCR beta CDR3 regions were amplified from RNA transcripts. The first round of RT-PCR for the TCR CDR3 was performed with the HTBI primer set and the Qiagen OneStep RT-PCR kit. Libraries were constructed in a second round of multiplex PCR, after which size selection and purification were performed. Sequencing of the libraries was done on an Illumina HiSeq2000 using paired-end 100 bp reads. Per the authors' processing: SOAPnuke was used to process the raw data, removing reads that contained adapters or uncalled bases, had a mean Phred below 15, or lacked an exact match to the constant primer or identifier. High-quality paired reads were merged with COPE v1.2.5, and unique nucleotide sequences were defined as clonotypes. MiTCR v1.1 was used to align the clonotypes against IMGT TRBV, TRBD and TRBJ reference segments. Only V-J combinations with frequency above 0.0001, covering roughly 99% of repertoires, were analysed. The TCS score was defined as the ratio of F50 (clonal expansion) to E x V (chaos), calculated using BLOSUM62-based TCRdist between CDR3 peptides within each V-J. Welch's t-statistics and random forest reduced around 510 V-J features to 13, which were used in a naive Bayes classifier (R e1071). The Morisita-Horn index was used to measure how similar the thyroid and blood repertoires were. TCRdb reworked the public reads: Q25 trimming with fastp, MiXCR clone assembly, productive beta chains retained. Every CDR3 protein is listed once, alongside the most common genes and DNA of its rows. TCRdb's processing, not the study's, gives the V and J calls here. This sample gives roughly 93,000 distinct CDR3 sequences in total; roughly 37% of them show up just once. Together, the top ten hold around 9.6% of the sample.

The clonotype was recovered from a woman aged 25-40 years with Graves' hyperthyroidism. The sample taken for sequencing was peripheral blood or thyroid tissue (not recorded which). Here the chain combines TRBV5-1 and TRBJ1-4; the D segment could be TRBD1, given 6 matching bases. The CDR3 region reads CASSLEDSTNEKLFF. The sequence in DNA is TGCGCCAGCAGCTTGGAGGACAGCACTAATGAAAAACTGTTTTTT. This CDR3, with the reference TRBV5-1 and TRBJ1-4 proteins standing in past its ends, gives the full variable domain KAGVTQTPRYLIKTRGQQVTLSCSPISGHRSVSWYQQTPGQGLQFLFEYFSETQRNKGNFPGRFSGRQFSNSRSEMNVSTLELGDSALYLCASSLEDSTNEKLFFGSGTQLSVL.